The 23 T cell receptor beta chains below all came from one sample that was sequenced in a study of T-cell memory formation after mild COVID-19. TCRdb used MiXCR to reprocess the 5' RACE reads, holding one entry per CDR3 protein. The sample lists roughly 480,000 distinct CDR3 sequences, approximately 25% occurring once. Sequenced: PBMCs or a T cell subset sorted from them (not recorded which). These receptors originate from an adult woman who had mild COVID-19 (a few samples of this study predate the infection). Cell type and time point are not known.

The rearrangement joins TRBV12-3 or TRBV12-4 to TRBJ2-3, with 9 bases fitting TRBD2. The length of the CDR3 is 15 residues. The ends lost 2 bases at V and 2 bases at J; junction bases unmatched: 2. The DNA of the CDR3 is TGTGCCAGCAGTTTAACTAGCGGGTACACAGATACGCAGTATTTT. This encodes CASSLTSGYTDTQYF.

This clonotype appeared a few times. CDR3 in DNA: TGTGCCAGCAGCTTTGACAGGGGGCCTTACAATGAGCAGTTCTTC. This sequence encodes CASSFDRGPYNEQFF. The chain uses TRBV5-4 and TRBJ2-1, with TRBD1 identical over 10 bases. The CDR3 runs to 15 residues. V was pared by 2 bases and J by 4 bases, with 3 bases of the junction left unmatched. Germline assignment: CDR1 SGHNT and CDR2 YYREEE (reference sequence).

In this sample, this clonotype turned up a few times. The rearrangement uses TRBV20-1 and TRBJ1-5; D is perhaps TRBD1 (5 bases). Germline values: CDR1 DFQATT, CDR2 SNEGSKA (reference sequence). Between the trimmed V and J ends, which lost 0 bases and 2 bases, there was a span of 14 bases. This CDR3 has 16 amino acids. CDR3 coding DNA: TGCAGTGCTAGAGATTCCGAGAGAGGGGGCAATCAGCCCCAGCATTTT. Translation: CSARDSERGGNQPQHF.

This clonotype was counted a few times. The chain couples TRBV18 to TRBJ2-7; a weak D match, TRBD2 (5 bases). The germline CDR1 and CDR2 sequences are KGHSH and LQKENI. The V end was cut by 10 bases, the J end by 0 bases, with 13 bases between. The CDR3 consists of 13 residues. CDR3 region: CATGESLSYEQYF. The DNA of the CDR3 is TGTGCCACCGGGGAGTCCCTCTCCTACGAGCAGTACTTC.

This chain links TRBV5-1 with TRBJ1-1; perhaps TRBD1 as D (5 bases). V lost 3 bases and J lost 1, with 13 bases in between. CDR1 is SGHRS and CDR2 is YFSETQ in the germline V gene. This CDR3 is built from 15 residues. The CDR3 loop reads CASSSYPGQNTEAFF. The CDR3 DNA follows: TGCGCCAGCAGCTCATACCCCGGACAGAACACTGAAGCTTTCTTT.

The chain carries TRBV5-4 and TRBJ2-7; no clear D gene. V was shortened by 0 bases and J by 2 bases, with 9 bases between the two germline ends. The CDR3 has 14 residues. Germline CDR1 reads SGHNT; CDR2 reads YYREEE (reference sequence). In DNA, the CDR3 is TGTGCCAGCAGCTTGGATTCTGTCCCCTACGAGCAGTACTTC. It is translated as CASSLDSVPYEQYF.

CDR3 amino acids: CASVLDQGLAGGSTYEQYF. For the CDR3, the DNA is TGTGCCAGCGTGCTCGACCAGGGACTAGCGGGAGGCTCCACCTACGAGCAGTACTTC. J is TRBJ2-7 and V is TRBV7-9; TRBD2 agrees at 15 bases. The CDR3 runs 19 residues. The germline V gene has CDR1 SEHNR and CDR2 FQNEAQ (reference sequence). J gave up 2 bases and V 8 bases, and 16 bases lay outside the gene matches.

This clonotype was observed a handful of times. V is TRBV12-3 or TRBV12-4 and J is TRBJ1-1; D is unclear. V was shortened by 3 bases and J by 0 bases, with 5 bases between the two germline ends. The CDR3 spans 13 residues. CDR3 DNA sequence: TGTGCCAGCAGTTTCAACATGAACACTGAAGCTTTCTTT. This gives the protein CASSFNMNTEAFF.

V is TRBV24-1 and J is TRBJ2-3; D perhaps matches TRBD2 (5 bases). The ends were cut back, 0 bases at V and 3 bases at J, with 9 bases in the middle. This CDR3 region has 15 residues. Germline-derived CDR1 and CDR2 are KGHDR and SFDVKD. The CDR3 protein is CATSDLGRGTDTQYF. Written as DNA, the CDR3 is TGTGCCACCAGTGATTTGGGGAGAGGAACAGATACGCAGTATTTT.

This clonotype was recorded a few times. The chain combines TRBV12-3 or TRBV12-4 with TRBJ2-1, with D perhaps matching TRBD2 (5 bases). The CDR3 length is 13 residues. Trimming cost V 8 bases and J 5 bases, with 13 bases left between them. The CDR3 here is CASSRGSNNEQFF. The DNA for the CDR3 is TGTGCCAGCTCACGGGGTAGTAACAATGAGCAGTTCTTC.

This rearrangement joins TRBV20-1 to TRBJ2-7; possibly TRBD1 or TRBD2 for D (6 bases each). Germline V gene data show CDR1 as DFQATT and CDR2 as SNEGSKA (reference sequence). Trimming stripped 7 bases from V and 2 bases from J, with 36 bases between. The CDR3 is made up of 20 amino acids. This chain's CDR3 is CSVSSVQGGPGTLSPYEQYF. As DNA, the CDR3 is TGCAGTGTTAGTTCGGTACAGGGTGGGCCTGGGACTCTAAGTCCCTACGAGCAGTACTTC.

The sample holds a few counts of this clonotype. V and J are TRBV7-9 and TRBJ2-1, with 7 bases that match TRBD2. CDR1 is SEHNR and CDR2 is FQNEAQ in the germline V gene (reference sequence). The trim removed 5 bases at V and 0 bases at J, leaving 10 bases unmatched. This CDR3 spans 17 amino acids. CDR3 sequence: CASSQPTLAASYNEQFF. CDR3 nucleotides: TGTGCCAGCAGCCAACCGACCCTAGCGGCCTCCTACAATGAGCAGTTCTTC.

The V gene is TRBV2, the J gene TRBJ1-5; TRBD1 is a possible D gene (6 bases). Trimming cost V 6 bases and J 1 base, with 16 bases left between them. CDR3 length equals 16 residues. Germline V lookup: CDR1 SNHLY, CDR2 FYNNEI. The CDR3 nucleotides read TGTGCCAGCAGAAAACAGGGCCTGTCGAGCAATCAGCCCCAGCATTTT. It specifies CASRKQGLSSNQPQHF.

This clonotype turned up a few times. The rearrangement joins TRBV29-1 to TRBJ2-1; D is unresolved. Deletions cut 2 bases from V and 4 bases from J, with 6 bases between. This CDR3 comprises 12 residues. Germline V gene lookup returns CDR1 SQVTM and CDR2 ANQGSEA. CDR3 sequence reads: CSVETQYNEQFF. As DNA, the CDR3 is TGCAGCGTTGAAACTCAGTACAATGAGCAGTTCTTC.

V and J are TRBV29-1 and TRBJ2-7, with TRBD1 matching 9 bases. The CDR3 sequence is 14 residues long. V was pared by 6 bases and J by 3 bases, with 9 bases of the junction left unmatched. Per germline, CDR1 SQVTM and CDR2 ANQGSEA. Here the CDR3 reads CSVNNRGRNYEQYF. CDR3 nucleotides: TGCAGCGTAAACAACAGGGGGCGCAACTACGAGCAGTACTTC.

V is TRBV12-3 or TRBV12-4 and J is TRBJ2-5; TRBD1 agrees at 12 bases. The CDR3 is 14 amino acids. The junction had 6 bases not matched to a gene; V was cut back by 6 bases and J by 7 bases. The CDR3 DNA reads TGTGCCAGCAGGCGGGACAGGGGGCAGGGGACCCAGTACTTC. It encodes CASRRDRGQGTQYF.

This clonotype came up a few times. V is TRBV5-1 and J is TRBJ2-1; the D call may be TRBD1 or TRBD2 (6 bases each). This CDR3 spans 15 amino acids. V lost 3 bases, J lost 6 bases, and 16 bases lay in between. Germline V gene sequence: CDR1 SGHRS, CDR2 YFSETQ. CDR3 protein: CASSSGGGQFNEQFF. The CDR3 bases are TGCGCCAGCAGCTCAGGAGGGGGGCAGTTCAATGAGCAGTTCTTC.

In its sample, this clonotype was seen a few times. CDR3 sequence reads: CASSQEGQNTGELFF. CDR3 DNA: TGTGCCAGCAGCCAAGAGGGACAGAACACCGGGGAGCTGTTTTTT. V gene TRBV4-2 combines with J gene TRBJ2-2, with a possible D match to TRBD1 (6 bases). CDR1 LGHNA and CDR2 YNFKEQ come from the germline V gene. V was shortened by 0 bases and J by 1 base, with 6 bases between the two germline ends. This CDR3 contains 15 residues.

The chain is built from TRBV4-1 and TRBJ2-2, with D maybe TRBD1 (7 bases). Per germline, CDR1 MGHRA and CDR2 YSYEKL. The CDR3 has 16 amino acids. Trimming shortened V by 1 base and J by 7 bases, and 16 bases separated the two germline ends. The CDR3: CASSQADREVGGELFF. The DNA for the CDR3 is TGCGCCAGCAGCCAAGCCGACAGGGAGGTCGGCGGGGAGCTGTTTTTT.

The rearrangement links TRBV5-1 to TRBJ2-7; 9 bases line up with TRBD1. Germline V gene lookup returns CDR1 SGHRS and CDR2 YFSETQ. Trimming cost V 4 bases and J 1 base; bases outside gene matches: 6. This CDR3 has 15 residues. The DNA for the CDR3 is TGCGCCAGCAGCCCCGGGACAGGGATTTCCTACGAGCAGTACTTC. Its protein is CASSPGTGISYEQYF.

V gene TRBV5-1 combines with J gene TRBJ2-5; D unclear. The length of the CDR3 is 14 residues. Germline V gene sequence: CDR1 SGHRS, CDR2 YFSETQ. The germline V and J ends were trimmed by 5 bases and 2 bases, with 13 bases remaining between them. CDR3 in amino acids: CASSWVKVQETQYF. Written as DNA, the CDR3 is TGCGCCAGCAGTTGGGTAAAAGTACAAGAGACCCAGTACTTC.

V usage is TRBV18 and J usage is TRBJ2-2; no reliable D call. This CDR3 comprises 13 residues. Trimming removed 2 bases from V and 0 bases from J, with 1 base in between. Per germline, CDR1 KGHSH and CDR2 LQKENI. CDR3 amino acids: CASSPSNTGELFF. The CDR3 DNA sequence: TGTGCCAGCTCACCATCGAACACCGGGGAGCTGTTTTTT.

The genes are TRBV12-3 or TRBV12-4 and TRBJ2-1; TRBD1 or TRBD2 may be the D gene (7 bases each). V lost 2 bases to trimming and J lost 5 bases, with 13 bases between them. The CDR3 length is 15 residues. CDR3 sequence: CASSLSRGRDNEQFF. The CDR3 nucleotides are TGTGCCAGCAGTTTATCCAGGGGGAGGGACAATGAGCAGTTCTTC.